This is a list of T cell receptor beta chains from one sample in a study of cytomegalovirus exposure and HLA in healthy donors. Only in-frame clones appear in the TCRdb table, and some are missing; sequencing was by immunoSEQ multiplex PCR. The profile shows 150,000 to 200,000 clones, roughly 82% of them singletons. Sequencing was performed on PBMCs. The receptors derive from a girl aged 5 to 17 in good health and CMV-seropositive. Each CDR3 is given with its conserved first and last residue. The D gene is left open where the match is weak. Only part of the rows carry a size: once, few, many, or a class if the clone is expanded.

d_gene,len,j_gene,v_gene,abundance,CDR3aa,CDR3nt
-,16,TRBJ2-1,TRBV7-3,once,CASSPIGGGSYNEQFF,TGTGCCAGCAGCCCGATCGGCGGAGGCTCCTACAATGAGCAGTTCTTC
TRBD1,15,TRBJ2-3,TRBV5-4,-,CASGKWDRGTDTQYF,TGTGCCAGCGGCAAATGGGACAGGGGTACAGATACGCAGTATTTT
-,14,TRBJ2-1,TRBV4-2,-,CASSQAQGGDEQFF,TGTGCCAGCAGCCAAGCTCAGGGTGGCGATGAGCAGTTCTTC
-,15,TRBJ2-3,TRBV9,-,CASSVRSRGFDTQYF,TGTGCCAGCAGCGTAAGGAGTAGGGGGTTCGATACGCAGTATTTT
-,15,TRBJ1-1,TRBV5-1,-,CASSSFFGDNTEAFF,TGCGCCAGCAGCTCCTTTTTCGGGGATAATACTGAAGCTTTCTTT
TRBD2,15,TRBJ2-2,TRBV7-9,-,CASIATRGGPGELFF,TGTGCCAGCATCGCCACCCGGGGGGGTCCCGGGGAGCTGTTTTTT
TRBD2,15,TRBJ2-1,TRBV6-1,-,CASSELAGNLNEQFF,TGTGCCAGCAGTGAACTAGCGGGAAACCTGAATGAGCAGTTCTTC
-,13,TRBJ2-7,TRBV19,-,CASRKGATYEQYF,TGTGCCAGTAGAAAAGGGGCGACCTACGAGCAGTACTTC
TRBD2,18,TRBJ2-1,TRBV4-1,once,CASSQGQLAGGPGNEQFF,TGCGCCAGCAGCCAGGGTCAGCTTGCGGGAGGGCCTGGCAATGAGCAGTTCTTC
TRBD1,15,TRBJ2-7,TRBV28,-,CASSFLGTGSYEQYF,TGTGCCAGCAGTTTTCTAGGGACAGGATCATACGAGCAGTACTTC
-,13,TRBJ2-5,TRBV25-1,-,CASTLTTVETQYF,TGTGCCAGCACCCTGACTACCGTAGAGACCCAGTACTTC
-,15,TRBJ1-5,TRBV28,-,CASSLRRNSNQPQHF,TGTGCCAGCAGTTTAAGGAGAAATAGCAATCAGCCCCAGCATTTT
-,12,TRBJ2-5,TRBV15,-,CATSLGFETQYF,TGTGCCACCAGTCTAGGTTTTGAGACCCAGTACTTC
-,13,TRBJ2-5,TRBV7-9,-,CASSWAPPRTQYF,TGTGCCAGCAGCTGGGCTCCTCCCCGGACCCAGTACTTC
-,13,TRBJ1-4,TRBV13,-,CASSLGLVEKLFF,TGTGCCAGCAGCTTAGGCCTAGTTGAAAAACTGTTTTTT
TRBD1,15,TRBJ1-1,TRBV19,-,CASSSRDRGSTEAFF,TGTGCCAGTAGTTCCCGGGACAGGGGGAGCACTGAAGCTTTCTTT
-,16,TRBJ1-3,TRBV4-1,once,CASSPLSAVGGNTIYF,TGCGCCAGCAGCCCGTTGAGCGCAGTCGGAGGAAACACCATATATTTT
-,10,TRBJ1-2,TRBV7-9,-,CASSPDGYTF,TGTGCCAGCAGCCCGGATGGCTACACCTTC
-,14,TRBJ2-5,TRBV9,-,CASSPRDFQETQYF,TGTGCCAGCAGCCCGAGGGACTTTCAAGAGACCCAGTACTTC
-,18,TRBJ2-3,TRBV7-9,-,CASSPGLLGRLRGDTQYF,TGTGCCAGCAGCCCGGGCCTCCTCGGGAGATTGCGGGGAGATACGCAGTATTTT